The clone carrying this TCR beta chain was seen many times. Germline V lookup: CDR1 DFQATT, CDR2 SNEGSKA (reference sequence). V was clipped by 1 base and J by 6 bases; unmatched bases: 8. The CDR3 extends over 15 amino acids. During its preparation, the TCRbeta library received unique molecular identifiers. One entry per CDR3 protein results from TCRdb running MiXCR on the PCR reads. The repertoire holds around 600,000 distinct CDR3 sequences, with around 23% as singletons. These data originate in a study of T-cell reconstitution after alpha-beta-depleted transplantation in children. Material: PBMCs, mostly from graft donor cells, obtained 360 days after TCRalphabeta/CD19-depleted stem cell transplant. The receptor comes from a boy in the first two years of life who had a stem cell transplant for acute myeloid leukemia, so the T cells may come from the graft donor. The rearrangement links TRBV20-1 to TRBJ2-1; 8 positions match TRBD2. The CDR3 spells CSARVGAGAINEQFF. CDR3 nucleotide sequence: TGCAGTGCTAGAGTCGGAGCGGGGGCTATCAATGAGCAGTTCTTC.